The 11 T cell receptor beta chains listed next were all sequenced from one sample in a study of shared clonotypes between healthy human individuals. Measured with immunoSEQ multiplex PCR; TCRdb has only the in-frame clones, and not every one. The top ten hold around 0.4% of the sample, which has under 2.5 million clones, around 90% seen once. Sequences were obtained from naive CD4+ T cells from PBMCs. Subset meaning: CD45RA+ positively selected. These receptors all come from a man younger than 30 in good health. Some clones in this sample may be carry-over from other donors' samples.

V gene TRBV5-1 combines with J gene TRBJ2-5; D gene ambiguous. The CDR3 consists of 14 residues. Germline assignment: CDR1 SGHRS and CDR2 YFSETQ. The V and J ends lost 1 base and 1 base respectively, with 8 bases between them. CDR3 in DNA: TGCGCCAGCAGCTTGCGGCCACCCCAAGAGACCCAGTACTTC. As protein: CASSLRPPQETQYF.

For this clone: The sample contains more than one DNA sequence encoding this CDR3. V gene TRBV6-1 combines with J gene TRBJ1-3; D gene unclear. There are 13 residues in the CDR3. The germline V gene has CDR1 MNHNS and CDR2 SASEGT. V was cut by 3 bases and J by 1 base, with 4 bases left in between. CDR3: CASSEVSGNTIYF. The DNA for the CDR3 is TGTGCCAGCAGTGAGGTTTCTGGAAACACCATATATTTT.

This clone is a singleton in its sample. J is TRBJ1-2 and V is TRBV18, with 7 bases lining up with TRBD1. After removal of 1 base from V and 3 bases from J, the junction contained 8 bases not matched to a gene. Germline V gives CDR1 KGHSH, CDR2 LQKENI. CDR3 size: 16 residues. CDR3 residues: CASSPLRGQGDYGYTF. CDR3 DNA: TGTGCCAGCTCACCACTTCGGGGCCAGGGGGACTATGGCTACACCTTC.

A note on this clone: The germline gene is not matched at one end of the junction; a read error may be the cause. The chain links TRBV19 to TRBJ1-5; D is undetermined. Germline assignment: CDR1 LNHDA and CDR2 SQIVND (reference sequence). This CDR3 region has 15 residues. Here the CDR3 DNA reads TGTGCCAGTAGTCCGACGGGATATAGCGATCAGCCCCAGCATTTT. It is translated as CASSPTGYSDQPQHF.

This clone occurred once. The chain joins TRBV6-5 to TRBJ1-3; TRBD1 is a possible D gene (6 bases). The germline gives CDR1 MNHEY, CDR2 SVGAGI. The CDR3 loop spans 14 amino acids. V lost 5 bases to trimming and J lost 3 bases, with 11 bases between them. The CDR3 nucleotides are TGTGCCAGCAGTAGAACAGGGCATGGAAACACCATATATTTT. Encoded protein: CASSRTGHGNTIYF.

The chain couples TRBV28 to TRBJ1-5; D gene ambiguous. The V end was cut by 7 bases, the J end by 3 bases, with 16 bases between. From germline, CDR1 is MDHEN and CDR2 SYDVKM. The CDR3 runs 15 residues. The CDR3 is CASTPWAGLNQPQHF. The DNA of the CDR3 is TGTGCCAGCACCCCTTGGGCGGGCCTCAATCAGCCCCAGCATTTT.

This chain uses TRBV18 with TRBJ1-1; tentatively, D is TRBD1 (6 bases). Germline V lookup: CDR1 KGHSH, CDR2 LQKENI. V dropped 6 bases and J dropped 11 bases, with 22 bases sitting between them. The CDR3 spans 14 residues. The CDR3 DNA follows: TGTGCCAGCTCCCTTGGACAGTTTGGAGTGGATGCTTTCTTT. Translating gives CASSLGQFGVDAFF.

This clone was detected once. J is TRBJ2-7 and V is TRBV5-1, with D possibly being TRBD1 (6 bases). Trimming removed 2 bases from V and 6 bases from J, with 15 bases in between. Germline CDR1 is SGHRS and CDR2 is YFSETQ. This CDR3 has 14 residues. The CDR3 nucleotides read TGCGCCAGCAGCTTCGGGACAAGAGAGGTCGAGCAGTACTTC. This encodes CASSFGTREVEQYF.

The CDR3 region is CASSESGAGGNEQFF. The CDR3 nucleotides are TGTGCCAGCAGTGAAAGCGGAGCGGGAGGCAATGAGCAGTTCTTC. The chain carries TRBV6-4 and TRBJ2-1, with 9 nucleotides matching TRBD2. The CDR3 length is 15 residues. After removal of 3 bases from V and 6 bases from J, the junction contained 6 bases not matched to a gene. Germline V gene lookup returns CDR1 MRHNA and CDR2 SNTAGT.

This rearrangement joins TRBV27 to TRBJ2-1; 8 bases are a match to TRBD2. The V segment lost 3 bases and the J segment 0 bases; nucleotides outside the gene matches: 7. From germline, CDR1 is MNHEY and CDR2 SMNVEV (reference sequence). The CDR3 extends over 17 amino acids. CDR3 region: CASSFGVRGGSYNEQFF. CDR3 bases: TGTGCCAGCAGTTTCGGGGTTCGGGGGGGCTCCTACAATGAGCAGTTCTTC.

This clone was found once. The V and J genes are TRBV6-6 and TRBJ2-2; TRBD1 matches 7 bases. The CDR3 extends over 16 amino acids. J was trimmed by 6 bases and V by 2 bases; bases with no gene match: 9. CDR1 is MNHNY and CDR2 is SVGAGI in the germline V gene (reference sequence). Here the CDR3 reads CASSYPGQGVAGELFF. CDR3 nucleotides: TGTGCCAGCAGTTACCCTGGTCAGGGGGTGGCCGGGGAGCTGTTTTTT.